Presented here are 29 T cell receptor beta chains from one specimen sequenced in a study of cytomegalovirus exposure and HLA in healthy donors. TCRdb keeps only in-frame clones here, not all; method: immunoSEQ multiplex PCR. The table records under 140,000 clones, more than 70% of them present only once. Sequencing was performed on PBMCs. Every receptor here comes from a woman younger than 30 in good health and CMV-seronegative.

The rearrangement joins TRBV27 to TRBJ1-6; 10 nucleotides line up with TRBD1. CDR3 length: 16 amino acids. CDR1 is MNHEY and CDR2 is SMNVEV in the germline V gene (reference sequence). With 3 bases clipped from V and 9 bases from J, the junction kept 8 bases outside the gene matches. The CDR3 protein is CASSFRFRQGASPLHF. The CDR3 nucleotides read TGTGCCAGCAGTTTTCGCTTCCGACAGGGGGCTTCACCCCTCCACTTT.

This chain connects TRBV29-1 to TRBJ2-5, with 10 bases fitting TRBD1. V was pared by 3 bases and J by 2 bases, with 3 bases of the junction left unmatched. The CDR3 extends over 14 amino acids. Germline CDR1 reads SQVTM; CDR2 reads ANQGSEA. CDR3 coding DNA: TGCAGCGTTGACGGGGACAGGGGACAAGAGACCCAGTACTTC. Translated, it gives CSVDGDRGQETQYF. The full variable domain, with the rest looked up from reference TRBV29-1 and TRBJ2-5, is SAVISQKPSRDICQRGTSLTIQCQVDSQVTMMFWYRQQPGQSLTLIATANQGSEATYESGFVIDKFPISRPNLTFSTLTVSNMSPEDSSIYLCSVDGDRGQETQYFGPGTRLLVL.

The chain combines TRBV28 with TRBJ1-1; D remains ambiguous. The CDR3 is made up of 12 amino acids. Trimming pared 6 bases from V and 4 bases from J, leaving 9 bases between. Germline-derived CDR1 and CDR2 are MDHEN and SYDVKM. This chain's CDR3 is CASRAGPTEAFF. Written as DNA, the CDR3 is TGTGCCAGCAGGGCAGGCCCCACTGAAGCTTTCTTT.

The chain recombines TRBV28 with TRBJ2-1; tentatively, D is TRBD1 (5 bases). In germline, CDR1 is MDHEN, CDR2 SYDVKM. The CDR3 runs to 12 residues. Trimming took 6 bases from V and 15 from J, leaving 18 bases between them. The CDR3 DNA reads as TGTGCCAGCAGCCGACTGACAGCTAGTCGGTTCTTC. Protein sequence: CASSRLTASRFF.

The chain employs TRBV7-3 and TRBJ2-4; 11 bases fit TRBD2. With 5 bases clipped from V and 0 bases from J, the junction kept 15 bases outside the gene matches. Per germline, CDR1 SGHTA and CDR2 FQGTGA. The CDR3 has 20 amino acids. Here the CDR3 reads CASSPRGLAGGGLAKNIQYF. The CDR3 DNA reads TGTGCCAGCAGCCCAAGGGGGCTAGCGGGAGGTGGGCTAGCCAAAAACATTCAGTACTTC.

The chain recombines TRBV7-6 with TRBJ2-7, with 10 nucleotides matching TRBD1. With 2 bases clipped from V and 4 bases from J, the junction kept 5 bases outside the gene matches. The CDR3 length is 15 residues. Looked up from germline, CDR1 is SGHVS and CDR2 is FNYEAQ. The chain's CDR3 is CASSLSGTGAYEQYF. The CDR3 nucleotides read TGTGCCAGCAGCTTAAGCGGGACAGGGGCGTACGAGCAGTACTTC.

The chain employs TRBV28 and TRBJ2-7; TRBD2 agrees at 7 bases. This CDR3 has 16 amino acids. Germline values: CDR1 MDHEN, CDR2 SYDVKM. Trimming cost V 4 bases and J 6 bases; bases outside gene matches: 15. The CDR3 DNA follows: TGTGCCAGCAGTTCCTCTAAGGGGTCGGGAGGAGGCGAGCAGTACTTC. It specifies CASSSSKGSGGGEQYF.

The chain carries TRBV5-1 and TRBJ1-2; the D is unclear. V lost 1 base, J lost 2 bases, and 12 bases lay in between. Looked up from germline, CDR1 is SGHRS and CDR2 is YFSETQ. The CDR3 spans 15 residues. The CDR3 DNA follows: TGCGCCAGCAGCTTGCTTGGCACCTTAAACTATGGCTACACCTTC. Translated: CASSLLGTLNYGYTF.

This clone was seen just once. The chain has TRBV5-8 and TRBJ2-6; 8 positions agree with TRBD1. Losses at the gene ends were 4 bases for V and 0 bases for J; bases not matched to a gene: 6. Germline CDR1 SGHTS, CDR2 YDEGEE. The CDR3 spans 17 residues. This CDR3 is CASSPGTGLSGANVLTF. Written as DNA, the CDR3 is TGTGCCAGCAGCCCGGGGACAGGCCTCTCTGGGGCCAACGTCCTGACTTTC.

This chain uses TRBV19 with TRBJ1-5; D possibly corresponds to TRBD1 (5 bases). Looked up from germline, CDR1 is LNHDA and CDR2 is SQIVND (reference sequence). Between the trimmed V and J ends, which lost 3 bases and 0 bases, there was a span of 12 bases. The CDR3 is 16 amino acids. The CDR3 protein is CASSITGAYSNQPQHF. The DNA of the CDR3 is TGTGCCAGTAGTATTACTGGGGCCTATAGCAATCAGCCCCAGCATTTT.

This chain connects TRBV27 to TRBJ1-1, with D possibly being TRBD1 (5 bases). The CDR3 extends over 14 amino acids. The germline V and J ends were trimmed by 0 bases and 8 bases, with 13 bases remaining between them. The germline V gene has CDR1 MNHEY and CDR2 SMNVEV (reference sequence). The CDR3 DNA sequence: TGTGCCAGCAGTTTATCGGTGGGGGAGGGCGAAGCTTTCTTT. Residues: CASSLSVGEGEAFF.

The CDR3, as DNA: TGTGCCAGCGAGTCAGGGGGCGGTGAGCAGTTCTTC. It encodes CASESGGGEQFF. The rearrangement uses TRBV27 and TRBJ2-1; 8 nucleotides line up with TRBD1. With V trimmed by 8 bases and J by 9 bases, 6 bases remained unmatched. Per the germline V gene, CDR1 is MNHEY and CDR2 is SMNVEV (reference sequence). This CDR3 comprises 12 residues.

With regard to this clone: The germline gene is not matched at one end of the junction; a read error may be the cause. The chain links TRBV7-7 to TRBJ2-1; TRBD2 agrees at 8 bases. Germline CDR1 is SSHAT and CDR2 is FNYEAQ (reference sequence). The CDR3 covers 13 residues. CDR3 sequence (DNA): TGTGCTAGCAGCTTCTCGGAGCGGGGGAGGCAGTTCTTC. Protein sequence: CASSFSERGRQFF.

This clone has only one observation. The V call is TRBV7-6, the J call TRBJ1-3, with 8 bases that match TRBD1. Germline CDR1 SGHVS, CDR2 FNYEAQ. Trimming at V came to 3 bases and at J to 0 bases, leaving 7 bases not matched to a gene. The CDR3 has 17 amino acids. Here the CDR3 reads CASSFSMTGVSGNTIYF. As DNA, the CDR3 is TGTGCCAGCAGCTTTAGTATGACAGGGGTCTCTGGAAACACCATATATTTT.

The genes are TRBV7-2 and TRBJ2-7; 8 nucleotides agree with TRBD1. V lost 2 bases to trimming and J lost 5 bases; unmatched junction nucleotides: 5. The CDR3 contains 14 residues. From germline, CDR1 is SGHTA and CDR2 FQGNSA. The CDR3 DNA reads as TGTGCCAGCAGCTTACGGCAGGGGGCAAACGAGCAGTACTTC. It encodes CASSLRQGANEQYF.

This chain links TRBV28 with TRBJ2-7, with 9 bases fitting TRBD1. CDR1 MDHEN and CDR2 SYDVKM come from the germline V gene. This CDR3 has 15 residues. V trimming: 5 bases; J trimming: 3 bases; junction bases outside the gene matches: 8. The chain's CDR3 is CASSKQGAGRYEQYF. The CDR3 DNA is TGTGCCAGCAGTAAACAGGGGGCCGGGCGCTACGAGCAGTACTTC.

The chain uses TRBV6-5 and TRBJ1-1; 8 bases agree with TRBD1. Germline CDR1 is MNHEY and CDR2 is SVGAGI. The CDR3 is 11 residues long. V shed 9 bases and J 8 bases; nucleotides not matched to a gene: 5. The CDR3 nucleotides are TGTGCCAGTCAACAGGGGGGGGAAGCTTTCTTT. Translating gives CASQQGGEAFF.

The V and J genes are TRBV6-5 and TRBJ1-1; 7 bases are shared with TRBD1. V gave up 8 bases and J gave up 1 base; unmatched junction bases: 4. Germline V gene sequence: CDR1 MNHEY, CDR2 SVGAGI. The CDR3 runs to 13 residues. CDR3 region: CASGDSPNTEAFF. CDR3 nucleotides: TGTGCCAGCGGGGACAGCCCGAACACTGAAGCTTTCTTT.

The chain employs TRBV6-1 and TRBJ2-1; no clear D gene. V was cut by 5 bases and J by 9 bases, with 11 bases left in between. Germline CDR1 reads MNHNS; CDR2 reads SASEGT. The length of the CDR3 is 12 residues. This CDR3 is CASSKSFLEQFF. The CDR3 DNA reads as TGTGCCAGCAGTAAATCCTTCCTTGAGCAGTTCTTC.

This clone was seen only once. The rearrangement uses TRBV11-2 and TRBJ1-4; D is unresolved. Germline V gene sequence: CDR1 SGHAT, CDR2 FQNNGV. The CDR3 runs 14 residues. Trimming took off 6 bases at V and 0 bases at J, with 8 bases between the two ends. The CDR3 DNA reads TGTGCCAGCAGACAGTCCCCAACTAATGAAAAACTGTTTTTT. This encodes CASRQSPTNEKLFF.

The rearrangement uses TRBV7-8 and TRBJ2-5; 7 nucleotides match TRBD2. Germline V gives CDR1 SGHVS, CDR2 FQNEAQ. Trimming removed 8 bases from V and 0 bases from J; junction bases left unmatched: 3. The CDR3 has 13 amino acids. CDR3 region: CASGGGNQETQYF. The CDR3 coding sequence is TGTGCCAGCGGGGGGGGTAACCAAGAGACCCAGTACTTC.

The chain links TRBV6-6 to TRBJ2-4; no reliable D call. V was pared by 0 bases and J by 5 bases, with 5 bases between. Per germline, CDR1 MNHNY and CDR2 SVGAGI (reference sequence). CDR3 size: 13 residues. CDR3 coding DNA: TGTGCCAGCAGTTACTCGAGAGAAAACATTCAGTACTTC. It encodes CASSYSRENIQYF.

The chain combines TRBV30 with TRBJ1-2, with 10 bases lining up with TRBD1. Trimming cost V 5 bases and J 4 bases; bases outside gene matches: 13. The CDR3 consists of 16 residues. CDR1 is GTSNPN, CDR2 SVGIG, per germline (reference sequence). CDR3 loop: CAWDGTGAKLGYGYTF. The CDR3, as DNA: TGTGCCTGGGATGGGACAGGGGCGAAGTTGGGCTATGGCTACACCTTC.

The chain carries TRBV28 and TRBJ1-2; 10 bases are shared with TRBD1. Germline CDR1 is MDHEN and CDR2 is SYDVKM. The ends lost 5 bases at V and 2 bases at J; junction bases unmatched: 5. This CDR3 region has 15 residues. CDR3 DNA sequence: TGTGCCAGCAGTCCCGGGGGACAGGGGAACTATGGCTACACCTTC. The encoded protein is CASSPGGQGNYGYTF.

This clone appeared once. The CDR3 loop reads CASNHRTRTPNEKLFF. In DNA form, the CDR3 reads TGTGCCAGCAATCACAGGACACGGACACCTAATGAAAAACTGTTTTTT. The chain couples TRBV6-6 to TRBJ1-4; a weak D match, TRBD1 (5 bases). Germline V gene data show CDR1 as MNHNY and CDR2 as SVGAGI (reference sequence). V lost 7 bases and J lost 3, with 18 bases in between. This CDR3 contains 16 residues.

The chain couples TRBV4-1 to TRBJ2-7; D perhaps matches TRBD2 (6 bases). In germline, CDR1 is MGHRA, CDR2 YSYEKL. This CDR3 spans 14 amino acids. The germline V and J ends were trimmed by 1 base and 2 bases, with 9 bases remaining between them. CDR3 in amino acids: CASSQGTTTYEQYF. The CDR3 DNA sequence: TGCGCCAGCAGCCAAGGGACTACCACCTACGAGCAGTACTTC.

The chain combines TRBV19 with TRBJ2-1, with TRBD2 as a possible D gene (5 bases). Germline V gene sequence: CDR1 LNHDA, CDR2 SQIVND (reference sequence). Trimming removed 5 bases from V and 3 bases from J, with 11 bases in between. The CDR3 is made up of 14 amino acids. CDR3 region: CASSSDSFYNEQFF. The CDR3 region has the DNA TGTGCCAGTAGTTCGGACTCATTCTACAATGAGCAGTTCTTC.

This chain joins TRBV7-3 and TRBJ2-1; the match to TRBD1 covers 9 bases. Germline CDR1 SGHTA, CDR2 FQGTGA. The V segment lost 2 bases and the J segment 7 bases; nucleotides outside the gene matches: 12. There are 17 residues in the CDR3. The CDR3 DNA reads as TGTGCCAGCAGCTTAGGATTAGGGGACAGGGATAGAAATGAGCAGTTCTTC. This translates into CASSLGLGDRDRNEQFF.

The chain is built from TRBV15 and TRBJ2-5; 8 bases fit TRBD1. The V gene end was trimmed by 3 bases and the J gene end by 6 bases; junction bases not matched to a gene: 15. The CDR3 length is 17 residues. Germline CDR1 LNHNV, CDR2 YYDKDF (reference sequence). CDR3: CATSSDRDRQGTKTQYF. CDR3 coding DNA: TGTGCCACCAGCAGCGACCGGGACCGACAGGGGACGAAGACCCAGTACTTC.